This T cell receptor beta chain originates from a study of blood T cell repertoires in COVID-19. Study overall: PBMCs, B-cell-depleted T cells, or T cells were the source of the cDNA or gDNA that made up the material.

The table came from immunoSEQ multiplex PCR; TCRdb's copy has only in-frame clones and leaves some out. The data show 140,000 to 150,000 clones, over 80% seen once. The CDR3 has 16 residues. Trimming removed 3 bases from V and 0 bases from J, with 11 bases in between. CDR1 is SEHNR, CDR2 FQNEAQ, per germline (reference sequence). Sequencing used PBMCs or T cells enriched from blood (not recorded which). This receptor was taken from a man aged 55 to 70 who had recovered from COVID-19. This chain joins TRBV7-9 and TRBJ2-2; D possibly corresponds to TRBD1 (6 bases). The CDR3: CASSLLQGTNTGELFF. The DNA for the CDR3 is TGTGCCAGCAGCTTGTTACAGGGCACGAACACCGGGGAGCTGTTTTTT.